This TCR beta chain is drawn from a study of blood T cell repertoires in COVID-19. A word on this clone: The sample carries other DNA sequences with the same CDR3.

Using immunoSEQ multiplex PCR, the repertoire was profiled, and TCRdb retains in-frame clones only, with some absent. Among around 700,000 clones listed, around 90% were seen once. The CDR3 consists of 15 residues. Germline CDR1 is SGHTA and CDR2 is FQGNSA. V was clipped by 1 base and J by 1 base; unmatched bases: 2. The clonotype originates from a woman between 18 and 29 years old with acute or convalescent COVID-19. The chain couples TRBV7-2 to TRBJ1-1, with TRBD1 identical over 8 bases. Sequencing was performed on peripheral blood. The CDR3 region has the DNA TGTGCCAGCAGCTTAGTAGGGACAGGGAACACTGAAGCTTTCTTT. It translates to CASSLVGTGNTEAFF. Complete variable domain (other parts from reference TRBV7-2 and TRBJ1-1): GAGVSQSPSNKVTEKGKDVELRCDPISGHTALYWYRQSLGQGLEFLIYFQGNSAPDKSGLPSDRFSAERTGGSVSTLTIQRTQQEDSAVYLCASSLVGTGNTEAFFGQGTRLTVV.